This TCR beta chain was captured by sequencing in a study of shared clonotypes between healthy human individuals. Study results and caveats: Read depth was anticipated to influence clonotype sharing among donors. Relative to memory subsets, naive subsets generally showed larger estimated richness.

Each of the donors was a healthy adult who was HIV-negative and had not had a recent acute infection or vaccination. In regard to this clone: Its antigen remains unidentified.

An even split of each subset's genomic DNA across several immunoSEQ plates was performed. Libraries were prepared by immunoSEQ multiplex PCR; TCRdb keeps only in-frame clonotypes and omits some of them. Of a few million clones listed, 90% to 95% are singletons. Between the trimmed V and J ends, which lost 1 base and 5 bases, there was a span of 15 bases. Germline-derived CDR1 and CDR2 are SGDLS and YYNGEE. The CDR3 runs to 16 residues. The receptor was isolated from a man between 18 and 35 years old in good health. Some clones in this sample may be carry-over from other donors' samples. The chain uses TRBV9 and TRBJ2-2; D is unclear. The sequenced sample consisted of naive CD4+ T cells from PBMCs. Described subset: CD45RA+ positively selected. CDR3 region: CASSVHLTTETGELFF. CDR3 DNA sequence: TGTGCCAGCAGCGTACATTTGACGACCGAGACCGGGGAGCTGTTTTTT.